Below, 2 T cell receptor beta chains from the same sample are listed, as sequenced in a study of T-cell memory formation after mild COVID-19. TCRdb called the 5' RACE reads again in MiXCR, with one record for every CDR3 protein. The sample lists fewer than 550,000 distinct CDR3 sequences, over 15% seen once, with 7.5% to 9.5% in the top ten. What was sequenced was PBMCs or a T cell subset sorted from them (not recorded which). The receptors derive from an adult woman who had mild COVID-19 (a few samples of this study predate the infection). Cell type and time point are not known.

Only a few counts were recorded for this clonotype. The chain employs TRBV27 and TRBJ2-7, with D hard to call. Germline V gene lookup returns CDR1 MNHEY and CDR2 SMNVEV (reference sequence). Trimming took off 2 bases at V and 0 bases at J, with 11 bases between the two ends. The CDR3 extends over 15 amino acids. The CDR3 loop reads CASSLIPRSSYEQYF. Written as DNA, the CDR3 is TGTGCCAGCAGTTTAATTCCAAGGAGCTCCTACGAGCAGTACTTC.

This sequence joins TRBV24-1 and TRBJ1-1, with TRBD1 matching 7 bases. This CDR3 region has 11 residues. The junction had 4 bases not matched to a gene; V was cut back by 9 bases and J by 7 bases. Germline V gene data show CDR1 as KGHDR and CDR2 as SFDVKD. The CDR3 reads CATRQGGEAFF. CDR3 in DNA: TGTGCCACCCGACAGGGAGGTGAAGCTTTCTTT.